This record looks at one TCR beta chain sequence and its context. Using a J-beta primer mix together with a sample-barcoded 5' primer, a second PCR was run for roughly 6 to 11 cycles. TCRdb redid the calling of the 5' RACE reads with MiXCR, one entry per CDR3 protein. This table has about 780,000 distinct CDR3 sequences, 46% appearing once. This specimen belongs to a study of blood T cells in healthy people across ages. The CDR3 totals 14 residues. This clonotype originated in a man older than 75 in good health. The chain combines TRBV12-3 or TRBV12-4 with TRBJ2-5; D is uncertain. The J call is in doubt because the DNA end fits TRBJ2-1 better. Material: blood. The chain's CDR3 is CASSLGAHQETQFF. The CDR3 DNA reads TGTGCCAGCAGTTTAGGGGCGCATCAAGAGACCCAGTTCTTC.